The 23 T cell receptor beta chains below were found in one sample sequenced in a study of blood T cell repertoires in COVID-19. The assay was immunoSEQ multiplex PCR, and TCRdb's table has in-frame clones only and misses some. Of under 250,000 clones in the sample, more than 65% were seen once. The source material was peripheral blood. The receptors here all came from a man between 45 and 60 years old with active or convalescent COVID-19.

This chain joins TRBV5-1 and TRBJ2-2; tentative D call: TRBD1 (5 bases). CDR3 length equals 14 residues. The V end was cut by 2 bases, the J end by 5 bases, with 10 bases between. Germline CDR1 SGHRS, CDR2 YFSETQ. CDR3 loop: CASSFDSVTGELFF. The CDR3 nucleotides read TGCGCCAGCAGCTTTGACAGCGTTACCGGGGAGCTGTTTTTT.

This chain links TRBV7-9 with TRBJ1-2; 7 nucleotides match TRBD1. The germline CDR1 and CDR2 sequences are SEHNR and FQNEAQ (reference sequence). The CDR3 loop spans 17 amino acids. V trimming: 5 bases; J trimming: 1 base; junction bases outside the gene matches: 13. The CDR3 is CASSPRLGTEDNYGYTF. The DNA for the CDR3 is TGTGCCAGCAGCCCACGACTGGGGACAGAAGATAACTATGGCTACACCTTC.

The chain is built from TRBV15 and TRBJ1-6; 9 nucleotides line up with TRBD1. V lost 1 base, J lost 10 bases, and 5 bases stayed unmatched. Looked up from germline, CDR1 is LNHNV and CDR2 is YYDKDF (reference sequence). CDR3 length equals 15 residues. This chain's CDR3 is CATSRGRTGDSPLHF. The CDR3 DNA sequence: TGTGCCACCAGCAGAGGTCGGACAGGGGACTCACCCCTCCACTTT.

The chain couples TRBV2 to TRBJ2-2; 7 bases line up with TRBD2. Germline assignment: CDR1 SNHLY and CDR2 FYNNEI. The J segment lost 2 bases and the V segment lost 10 bases, leaving 10 bases of the junction unmatched. The CDR3 is 15 amino acids. CDR3: CATKGGGVNTGELFF. CDR3 nucleotide sequence: TGTGCCACCAAGGGTGGGGGGGTTAACACCGGGGAGCTGTTTTTT. Full variable domain (rest looked up from reference TRBV2 and TRBJ2-2): EPEVTQTPSHQVTQMGQEVILRCVPISNHLYFYWYRQILGQKVEFLVSFYNNEISEKSEIFDDQFSVERPDGSNFTLKIRSTKLEDSAMYFCATKGGGVNTGELFFGEGSRLTVL.

This rearrangement joins TRBV30 to TRBJ1-1, with 9 bases matching TRBD1. Germline V lookup: CDR1 GTSNPN, CDR2 SVGIG (reference sequence). With 2 bases clipped from V and 5 bases from J, the junction kept 6 bases outside the gene matches. The CDR3 contains 14 residues. The CDR3 is CAWSPDRGATEAFF. CDR3 DNA sequence: TGTGCCTGGAGTCCGGACAGGGGAGCTACTGAAGCTTTCTTT.

CDR3 sequence: CASSYSPADTGELFF. As DNA, the CDR3 is TGTGCCAGCAGTTACTCACCAGCGGACACCGGGGAGCTGTTTTTT. This rearrangement joins TRBV6-6 to TRBJ2-2; weak D call: TRBD2 (5 bases). Per germline, CDR1 MNHNY and CDR2 SVGAGI (reference sequence). Between the trimmed V and J ends, which lost 0 bases and 3 bases, there was a span of 8 bases. The CDR3 extends over 15 amino acids.

The rearrangement uses TRBV6-2 or TRBV6-3 and TRBJ1-2; 9 bases match TRBD1. V gave up 5 bases and J gave up 4 bases; unmatched junction bases: 2. This CDR3 region has 13 residues. The germline CDR1 and CDR2 sequences are MNHEY and SVGEGT. The CDR3 coding sequence is TGTGCCAGCAGTGCGACAGGGGGCTATGGCTACACCTTC. Translation gives CASSATGGYGYTF.

The chain is built from TRBV19 and TRBJ1-4, with 8 bases matching TRBD1. Germline lookup yields CDR1 LNHDA and CDR2 SQIVND (reference sequence). The CDR3 extends over 17 amino acids. V was clipped by 6 bases and J by 0 bases; unmatched bases: 9. CDR3 DNA sequence: TGTGCCAGTAGCCCAGGGGGCGGCGGCGCAACTAATGAAAAACTGTTTTTT. It encodes CASSPGGGGATNEKLFF.

V is TRBV7-2 and J is TRBJ2-1; 16 bases match TRBD2. The CDR3 loop spans 15 amino acids. The junction had 3 bases not matched to a gene; V was cut back by 5 bases and J by 8 bases. Germline V gene data show CDR1 as SGHTA and CDR2 as FQGNSA. CDR3: CASSRGLAGGYEQFF. The CDR3 DNA is TGTGCCAGCAGCCGGGGACTAGCGGGGGGGTATGAGCAGTTCTTC. The entire variable domain, with the rest obtained from reference TRBV7-2 and TRBJ2-1, is as follows: GAGVSQSPSNKVTEKGKDVELRCDPISGHTALYWYRQSLGQGLEFLIYFQGNSAPDKSGLPSDRFSAERTGGSVSTLTIQRTQQEDSAVYLCASSRGLAGGYEQFFGPGTRLTVL.

This clone was counted once. The chain employs TRBV30 and TRBJ2-3, with 8 bases matching TRBD2. The CDR3 sequence is 13 residues long. V shed 4 bases, J shed 1 base, and the junction held 1 base outside the gene matches. The germline V gene encodes CDR1 GTSNPN and CDR2 SVGIG (reference sequence). CDR3 sequence (DNA): TGTGCCTGGATGCGGGGGGGCACAGATACGCAGTATTTT. Translation: CAWMRGGTDTQYF. The variable domain in full, completed from reference TRBV30 and TRBJ2-3, reads SQTIHQWPATLVQPVGSPLSLECTVEGTSNPNLYWYRQAAGRGLQLLFYSVGIGQISSEVPQNLSASRPQDRQFILSSKKLLLSDSGFYLCAWMRGGTDTQYFGPGTRLTVL.

This clone is a singleton in its sample. The chain links TRBV7-9 to TRBJ1-1; D remains ambiguous. Germline V gives CDR1 SEHNR, CDR2 FQNEAQ (reference sequence). CDR3 length: 13 amino acids. The V and J ends lost 4 bases and 7 bases respectively, with 13 bases between them. CDR3 sequence: CASSSHGQNEAFF. The CDR3 DNA is TGTGCCAGCAGCTCCCATGGGCAGAATGAAGCTTTCTTT.

This chain uses TRBV4-1 with TRBJ1-2; no firm D call. Per the germline V gene, CDR1 is MGHRA and CDR2 is YSYEKL. Trimming removed 3 bases from V and 4 bases from J, with 18 bases in between. The length of the CDR3 is 16 residues. CDR3 sequence reads: CASSHFGENGFYGYTF. The CDR3 DNA follows: TGCGCCAGCAGCCATTTCGGGGAAAATGGGTTCTATGGCTACACCTTC.

This chain joins TRBV9 and TRBJ2-3, with TRBD1 as a possible D gene (6 bases). The germline V and J ends were trimmed by 4 bases and 2 bases, with 14 bases remaining between them. Germline CDR1 is SGDLS and CDR2 is YYNGEE. The CDR3 consists of 15 residues. The CDR3 nucleotides are TGTGCCAGCAGCCCCAGGGGCTCCCTCACAGATACGCAGTATTTT. Its protein product is CASSPRGSLTDTQYF.

The rearrangement uses TRBV9 and TRBJ2-5; 10 positions agree with TRBD1. Losses at the gene ends were 4 bases for V and 5 bases for J; bases not matched to a gene: 8. The CDR3 length is 15 residues. Germline V gives CDR1 SGDLS, CDR2 YYNGEE. CDR3 residues: CASSPGTGVRETQYF. CDR3 in DNA: TGTGCCAGCAGCCCTGGGACAGGGGTGAGGGAGACCCAGTACTTC.

V and J are TRBV6-2 or TRBV6-3 and TRBJ1-1, with D perhaps TRBD1 (5 bases). Trimming removed 2 bases at V and 4 bases at J, with 11 bases between. In germline, CDR1 is MNHEY, CDR2 SVGEGT. There are 14 residues in the CDR3. CDR3 in DNA: TGTGCCAGCAGTTACAAATCAGGGATCACTGAAGCTTTCTTT. This gives the protein CASSYKSGITEAFF.

CDR3 coding DNA: TGTGCCAGCAGTCACCCTCGGACTAGTCCGTACTTC. It encodes CASSHPRTSPYF. The J gene is TRBJ2-7, the V gene TRBV28, with 7 nucleotides matching TRBD2. The CDR3 extends over 12 amino acids. Per germline, CDR1 MDHEN and CDR2 SYDVKM. V was pared by 5 bases and J by 12 bases, with 10 bases of the junction left unmatched.

The V and J genes are TRBV30 and TRBJ1-2; maybe TRBD1 (5 bases). Germline CDR1 and CDR2: GTSNPN and SVGIG (reference sequence). Trimming took 2 bases from V and 7 from J, leaving 14 bases between them. CDR3 size: 13 residues. The CDR3 reads CAWSPIPRAGYTF. CDR3 DNA sequence: TGTGCCTGGAGTCCCATCCCCAGGGCTGGCTACACCTTC. Full variable domain (remainder filled in from reference TRBV30 and TRBJ1-2): SQTIHQWPATLVQPVGSPLSLECTVEGTSNPNLYWYRQAAGRGLQLLFYSVGIGQISSEVPQNLSASRPQDRQFILSSKKLLLSDSGFYLCAWSPIPRAGYTFGSGTRLTVV.

V gene TRBV6-6 combines with J gene TRBJ2-1; 8 nucleotides line up with TRBD1. CDR1 MNHNY and CDR2 SVGAGI come from the germline V gene (reference sequence). CDR3 size: 13 residues. Trimming at V came to 6 bases and at J to 10 bases, leaving 8 bases not matched to a gene. The CDR3 DNA sequence: TGTGCCAGCAGCATGGACAGGGTGGGGGAGCAGTTCTTC. This sequence encodes CASSMDRVGEQFF.

The chain's CDR3 is CASSQEGLTNTGELFF. CDR3 DNA sequence: TGTGCCAGCAGCCAAGAAGGACTAACTAACACCGGGGAGCTGTTTTTT. The rearrangement joins TRBV14 to TRBJ2-2; a weak D match, TRBD2 (6 bases). The CDR3 loop spans 16 amino acids. In germline, CDR1 is SGHDN, CDR2 FVKESK. Between the trimmed V and J ends, which lost 0 bases and 2 bases, there was a span of 10 bases.

This clone was seen a handful of times. J is TRBJ1-2 and V is TRBV18; 10 bases line up with TRBD1. The CDR3 length is 13 residues. V shed 3 bases, J shed 9 bases, and the junction held 4 bases outside the gene matches. Germline V gives CDR1 KGHSH, CDR2 LQKENI. CDR3: CASSPGQGKSYTF. The CDR3 bases are TGTGCCAGCTCACCGGGACAGGGGAAGAGCTACACCTTC.

The rearrangement uses TRBV5-4 and TRBJ2-1; D possibly corresponds to TRBD2 (6 bases). Germline loops: CDR1 SGHNT, CDR2 YYREEE (reference sequence). V was pared by 0 bases and J by 7 bases, with 11 bases between. This CDR3 spans 14 amino acids. The CDR3 sequence: CASSLGGVRNEQFF. CDR3 DNA sequence: TGTGCCAGCAGCTTGGGGGGGGTTAGGAATGAGCAGTTCTTC.

The chain employs TRBV4-1 and TRBJ1-2, with a tentative D call TRBD1 (6 bases). The length of the CDR3 is 16 residues. CDR1 is MGHRA, CDR2 YSYEKL, per germline. Trimming took off 3 bases at V and 2 bases at J, with 16 bases between the two ends. As DNA, the CDR3 is TGCGCCAGCAGCCACGTGGGGGCCGGGGCCAACTATGGCTACACCTTC. Translating it yields CASSHVGAGANYGYTF.

The chain links TRBV2 to TRBJ2-1; perhaps TRBD2 as D (6 bases). The germline CDR1 and CDR2 sequences are SNHLY and FYNNEI. Trimming cost V 7 bases and J 5 bases, with 12 bases left between them. This CDR3 contains 13 residues. The CDR3 loop is CASTLRLDNEQFF. Written as DNA, the CDR3 is TGTGCCAGCACCCTCCGACTAGACAATGAGCAGTTCTTC.